Detailed here is one T cell receptor beta chain. This clone has just a few counts. What this receptor recognizes is not known. Base qualities are missing; no much larger clone stands one base away. The sample originates from a study of cytomegalovirus exposure and HLA in healthy donors (dated by TCRdb to about 2017). Regarding the study in general: An earlier analysis of approximately 640 of the donors reported more than 250 Gb of sequence data and 117 million unique TCR beta sequences from roughly 180 million T cells. Roughly 300 gigabases of sequencing data and approximately 92 million unique TCR sequences made up an early release that covered under 750 HLA-typed donors. Of the roughly 400 genotyped donors, over 80% were placed in the genetic ancestry cluster associated with self-reported Caucasian donors. The aim of the study was to test whether cataloging public T cell receptors could identify signatures of past pathogen exposure. Using immunosequencing, the study profiled T cell repertoires from about 650 subjects and related those repertoires to cytomegalovirus serostatus. In addition to the first cohort of hundreds of subjects, a separate validation cohort of approximately 130 different subjects was used. To predict cytomegalovirus infection status, the study combined high-throughput TCR immunosequencing, statistical association of individual TCRs with disease status, and machine learning. A later analysis re-analyzed previously published TCR beta repertoires from roughly 630 donors and added high-resolution HLA genotyping to study TCR occurrence patterns. Rather than drawing on any new phenotypic data, the later analysis identified candidate immune exposures from TCR beta sequences and the way those sequences occurred across donors. An earlier analysis of more than 450 of the donors used high-throughput TCR beta sequencing to judge whether each TCR beta V gene segment behaved as functional or pseudogenic. Alongside the repertoire data, information on donor age, sex, ethnicity and CMV serostatus was compiled. A later genetic analysis used genome-wide SNP genotypes for about 60% of the roughly 700 donors, treating that subset as a discovery cohort. Every repertoire in the discovery cohort had been generated on one and the same sequencing platform. Class I and class II HLA loci were covered by the typing at four-digit resolution. Typing coverage differed by locus: A, B, C, DRB1 and DQB1 were typed in about 620-630 donors, DQA1 in about 550, DPA1 in approximately 600, and DPB1 in just under 490. Several DR-DQ haplotypes were treated as single units for association and clustering because of strong linkage in the cohort. Among about 400 genotyped donors of the cohort, an average of around 250,000 unique TCR beta nucleotide sequences was sequenced per donor, of which roughly 17% were non-productive. The full study reports these points: In both the original and validation cohorts, the classifier was reported to diagnose cytomegalovirus status with high specificity and sensitivity. A further reported finding was that TCR beta sequences accurately predicted the HLA-A and HLA-B alleles for most subjects in the first cohort. In the study, 150 to 200 TCR beta chains were listed as associated with cytomegalovirus. Only TCR beta chains were sequenced in this cohort, and the absence of alpha or paired-chain data limited detectable features. Across donors, most TCR sequences were observed very rarely, whereas some public TCRs were present in many individuals. In an earlier analysis of around 600 of the donors, most TCR beta V segments appeared in productive rearrangements about 87% or about 30% of the time, broadly matching IMGT annotations. According to a later analysis, most CMV-associated TCR beta chains appeared to be HLA-restricted, and the HLA associations seemed to be driven largely by CMV exposure. The authors suggested that the approach could potentially be generalized to other disease states and immunological phenotypes. The only immune exposure information available for the cohort was CMV serostatus. A later analysis associated about 17,000 TCR beta sequences with specific HLA alleles at a false discovery rate of 0.05. In a later genetic analysis, fewer N-insertions in productive TCRs were reported among donors in an Asian-associated ancestry cluster than the roughly 640-donor mean. In a later analysis, HLA-associated TCR beta chains were found to be more clonally expanded and to have lower generation probabilities than equally common non-associated chains. Because the 87-base-pair reads could not distinguish some IMGT-functional V segments, including TRBV6-2 and TRBV6-3, those segments were excluded. In vitro tests confirmed that a few of the cytomegalovirus-associated TCR beta chains recognize cytomegalovirus antigens. Over 15 rarely observed V segments, including chromosome 9 orphons, were excluded from the earlier analysis of just under 600 of the donors because counts were too low. A later analysis reported that several top co-occurrence clusters appeared linked to parvovirus B19, influenza, CMV and Epstein-Barr virus. When HLA alleles, especially DR and DQ, strongly co-occurred, attributing TCR associations to individual alleles was difficult. In a later analysis, the rate of TCR association differed among HLA loci, with DRB1 alleles having the most associated TCRs and HLA-C alleles having the fewest. Because some donors lacked HLA typing at each locus, the association tests relied only on the typed subset. Sequencing depth was assumed to be roughly uniform across donors in the presence/absence analyses, though that assumption may not hold. A cluster of highly shared sequence variants was judged likely to be a technical artifact of the sequencing pipeline. Linkage disequilibrium might explain the correlated functional status among segregating V segments, but an unknown experimental factor could not be ruled out. In a later genetic analysis, a missense DCLRE1C variant was associated with V-gene and J-gene trimming of TCR beta chains, and the association was replicated in an independent cohort.

Library construction relied on the immunoSEQ multiplex PCR assay. For the multiplex PCR, a mixture combining 60 forward primers for TCR Vbeta segments and 13 reverse primers for TCR Jbeta segments was used. The CDR3 region of rearranged TCR beta genes was amplified from genomic DNA by a multiplex PCR assay. The amplified TCR beta libraries were sequenced on the Illumina HiSeq System as 87-base-pair reads. The source study handled its data this way. Across the 670 or so repertoires, a later analysis counted roughly 77 million unique TCR beta chains, roughly 11 million of which were shared by at least two donors. Raw reads were error-corrected and collapsed into unique sequences with a nearest-neighbor algorithm that merged closely related sequences to remove PCR and sequencing errors. To assign V, D and J gene segments, CDR3 sequences were aligned to IMGT reference sequences. For a sequence to be retained, a match of at least six nucleotides was required to both a V gene segment and a J gene segment. Rearrangements were called productive when the CDR3 lacked stop codons and stayed in frame with V and J; all others were non-productive. CDR3 was defined according to IMGT convention as the region running from the second conserved V-encoded cysteine to the conserved J-encoded phenylalanine. The earlier analysis of 587 of the donors excluded any sequence lacking an unambiguous match to a single V gene segment. An earlier analysis of several hundred of the donors classified V segments as functional when productive rearrangements were above 56.7% and as segregating when the standard deviation between donors was above 5%. A statistical classification framework was built to diagnose cytomegalovirus status from the catalog of TCR beta chain sequences. In a later analysis, TCR nucleotide sequences were compared against IMGT/GENE-DB human TR gene sequences so that V and J genes could be assigned. A later analysis assigned CDR3 sequences and most-parsimonious VDJ recombination scenarios with the TCRdist pipeline. In a later analysis, each TCR beta chain was defined by its CDR3 amino acid sequence together with its V-gene family, and reads without a unique V-gene family were excluded. In a later analysis, 500 to 700 highly shared, low-generation-probability nucleotide sequences were removed to address suspected cross-contamination and a sequencing artifact. In a later analysis, a clonal expansion index for each public chain was calculated from normalized within-repertoire ranks of inferred template counts. In a later analysis, generation probabilities were computed with a VDJ recombination model fitted to out-of-frame rearrangements, and the resulting probabilities were checked against IGoR. In a later analysis, hypergeometric tests were used to score TCR-TCR, TCR-HLA and TCR-CMV co-occurrence, with a repertoire-size bias correction applied to TCR pairs. In a later analysis, false discovery rates were estimated by permuting HLA or CMV assignments 20 times. In a later analysis, co-occurring TCRs were grouped using DBSCAN, and TCRdist sequence similarity was added for clustering within HLA-allele-positive subsets. Co-occurrence clustering excluded repertoires with fewer than 30,000 or more than 120,000 public chains, plus five with anomalous nucleotide sharing. The clones in this table, taken by TCRdb from immuneACCESS, are in-frame only. Not every clone is retained; where verified, under half of the shortfall comes from an unresolved V gene, and the cause of the rest is unknown. V, J and clone size derive from that table, while D and trimming were established from the DNA sequence. This sample holds under 90,000 clones; just over 75% were observed only once. More than 2.5% of the sample is in the top ten clones.

For CDR1 and CDR2, the germline V gene (reference sequence) lists SEHNR and FQNEAQ. There are 15 amino acids in the CDR3, from cysteine to phenylalanine inclusive. The CDR3 DNA has 45 bases and is translated from base 1. The junction shows trimming of 5 bases on V and 7 bases on J, and the gene matches do not reach 11 bases of it. The cohort comprised fewer than 700 healthy bone marrow donors. Cohort members were all nominally healthy when sampled, although unrecorded immune exposures were likely present. The donor tested CMV seropositive, placing the donor among the 289 seropositive members of the cohort. A peripheral blood sample was collected from each donor, and TCR beta sequencing was performed on peripheral blood mononuclear cells. Genomic DNA was extracted from the blood cell samples with the Qiagen DNeasy Blood Extraction Kit.

The origin of this receptor is a man aged 45-65 years in good health and CMV-seropositive. The source material was PBMCs. The receptor chain draws on TRBV7-9 and TRBJ2-1; 7 central bases correspond to TRBD2. CDR3 region: CASSPDAGARNEQFF. At the DNA level, the sequence is TGTGCCAGCAGCCCTGACGCGGGAGCGAGGAATGAGCAGTTCTTC.